The 5 T cell receptor beta chains below come from one sample, sequenced in a study of shared clonotypes between healthy human individuals. Data came from immunoSEQ multiplex PCR; TCRdb stores just in-frame clones and leaves some out. The table lists a few hundred thousand clones, around 97% of them singletons, with around 0.057% in the top ten. The sequencing input was naive CD4+ T cells sorted from blood. The subset is: CD45RA+ positively selected. These receptors originate from a woman in her thirties in good health.

The chain has TRBV29-1 and TRBJ2-7; 11 bases match TRBD2. V trimming: 2 bases; J trimming: 4 bases; junction bases outside the gene matches: 7. Per the germline V gene, CDR1 is SQVTM and CDR2 is ANQGSEA. This CDR3 has 15 residues. CDR3 loop: CSVESRLAGQYEQYF. The CDR3 nucleotides are TGCAGCGTTGAATCACGACTAGCGGGACAATACGAGCAGTACTTC.

This clone has a handful of counts. V and J are TRBV6-5 and TRBJ2-2, with 7 bases identical to TRBD1. Trimming removed 7 bases from V and 3 bases from J; junction bases left unmatched: 8. The V gene's germline CDR1 is MNHEY and CDR2 SVGAGI. The CDR3 totals 15 residues. CDR3: CASTEDRKHTGELFF. Written as DNA, the CDR3 is TGTGCCAGCACCGAGGACAGGAAACACACCGGGGAGCTGTTTTTT.

The V and J genes are TRBV7-2 and TRBJ2-3, with unresolved D. The CDR3 contains 14 residues. In germline, CDR1 is SGHTA, CDR2 FQGNSA. V was cut by 0 bases and J by 0 bases, with 4 bases left in between. The CDR3 sequence is CASSLAGSTDTQYF. CDR3 coding DNA: TGTGCCAGCAGCTTAGCGGGAAGCACAGATACGCAGTATTTT.

The gene calls are TRBV19 and TRBJ2-7; 10 bases are a match to TRBD2. The CDR3 is 14 residues long. From germline, CDR1 is LNHDA and CDR2 SQIVND (reference sequence). V shed 4 bases and J 2 bases; nucleotides not matched to a gene: 2. CDR3 sequence reads: CASSRTSGAYEQYF. As DNA, the CDR3 is TGTGCCAGTAGTAGGACTAGCGGAGCCTACGAGCAGTACTTC.

The chain joins TRBV2 to TRBJ2-5, with 7 bases aligning to TRBD2. With V trimmed by 4 bases and J by 4 bases, 9 bases remained unmatched. Germline values: CDR1 SNHLY, CDR2 FYNNEI. The CDR3 totals 15 residues. CDR3 loop: CASSVFREVGETQYF. DNA of the CDR3: TGTGCCAGCAGTGTTTTCCGGGAGGTGGGAGAGACCCAGTACTTC.